This TCR beta chain was captured by sequencing in a study of cytomegalovirus exposure and HLA in healthy donors (dated by TCRdb to about 2017). Regarding the complete study: An earlier analysis of approximately 640 of the donors reported 250 to 300 Gb of sequence data and some 120 million unique TCR beta sequences from some 180 million T cells. An early release that covered around 590 HLA-typed donors contained about 300 gigabases of sequencing data and around 85 million unique TCR sequences. Among the roughly 390 genotyped donors, approximately 77% belonged to the genetic ancestry cluster associated with self-reported Caucasian donors. The aim of the study was to test whether cataloging public T cell receptors could identify signatures of past pathogen exposure. The study used immunosequencing to profile the T cell repertoires of 670 or so subjects and linked those repertoires to cytomegalovirus serostatus. A separate validation cohort of over a hundred different subjects was used in addition to the roughly 620-subject first cohort. High-throughput TCR immunosequencing, statistical association of individual TCRs with disease status, and machine learning were combined to predict cytomegalovirus infection status. A later analysis re-analyzed previously published TCR beta repertoires from 650 to 800 donors and added high-resolution HLA genotyping to study TCR occurrence patterns. Rather than using new phenotypic data, the later analysis identified candidate immune exposures from TCR beta sequences and from how often those sequences occurred across donors. To decide whether each TCR beta V gene segment behaved as functional or pseudogenic, an earlier analysis of nearly 600 of the donors relied on high-throughput TCR beta sequencing. Donor age, sex, ethnicity and CMV serostatus were compiled alongside the repertoire data. A later genetic analysis took genome-wide SNP genotypes for 398 of the 666 donors and used that subset as a discovery cohort. Every discovery cohort repertoire had been produced on one sequencing platform. HLA typing covered class I and class II loci at four-digit resolution. Typing coverage differed by locus: A, B, C, DRB1 and DQB1 were typed in about 629-640 donors, DQA1 in about 500, DPA1 in around 580, and DPB1 in about 450. Roughly 5 DR-DQ haplotypes were handled as single units for association and clustering because linkage in the cohort was strong. On average, around 240,000 unique TCR beta nucleotide sequences were sequenced per donor among 398 genotyped donors of the cohort, with roughly 18% of those sequences being non-productive.

The library was produced with the immunoSEQ multiplex PCR assay. A mixture of 60 forward primers for TCR Vbeta segments and 13 reverse primers for TCR Jbeta segments was used in the multiplex PCR. The CDR3 region of rearranged TCR beta genes was amplified from genomic DNA by a multiplex PCR assay. Amplified TCR beta libraries were sequenced as 87-base-pair reads on the Illumina HiSeq System. As for the authors' bioinformatics: A later analysis tallied about 77 million unique TCR beta chains across the 666 repertoires, and roughly 11 million of those chains were shared by two or more donors. A nearest-neighbor algorithm error-corrected the raw reads and collapsed the reads into unique sequences, merging closely related sequences to remove PCR and sequencing errors. V, D and J gene segments were assigned by aligning CDR3 sequences to IMGT reference sequences. For a sequence to be retained, a match of at least six nucleotides to both a V gene segment and a J gene segment was required. A rearrangement counted as productive if the CDR3 had no stop codons and remained in frame with V and J, and every other rearrangement counted as non-productive. CDR3 was defined by IMGT convention, running from the second conserved V-encoded cysteine to the conserved J-encoded phenylalanine. The earlier analysis of 450 to 750 of the donors excluded any sequence lacking an unambiguous match to a single V gene segment. An earlier analysis of a few hundred of the donors classified V segments as functional when productive rearrangements were above 56.7% and as segregating when the standard deviation between donors was above 5%. A statistical classification framework was built to diagnose cytomegalovirus status from the catalog of TCR beta chain sequences. In a later analysis, TCR nucleotide sequences were compared against IMGT/GENE-DB human TR gene sequences so that V and J genes could be assigned. Using the TCRdist pipeline, a later analysis assigned CDR3 sequences along with most-parsimonious VDJ recombination scenarios. In a later analysis, each TCR beta chain was defined by its CDR3 amino acid sequence together with its V-gene family, and reads without a unique V-gene family were excluded. As a way to deal with suspected cross-contamination and a sequencing artifact, a later analysis dropped approximately 570 nucleotide sequences that were highly shared and had low generation probability. In a later analysis, a clonal expansion index was calculated for each public chain from normalized within-repertoire ranks of inferred template counts. In a later analysis, generation probabilities were computed using a VDJ recombination model fitted to out-of-frame rearrangements, and the results were checked against IGoR. Hypergeometric tests were used in a later analysis to score TCR-TCR, TCR-HLA and TCR-CMV co-occurrence, with a repertoire-size bias correction applied to the TCR pairs. False discovery rates were estimated in a later analysis by permuting HLA or CMV assignments 20 times. In a later analysis, co-occurring TCRs were grouped using DBSCAN, with TCRdist sequence similarity added in when clustering inside HLA-allele-positive subsets. For co-occurrence clustering, repertoires with fewer than 30,000 or more than 120,000 public chains were excluded, along with roughly 5 repertoires with anomalous nucleotide sharing. What TCRdb holds here is the immuneACCESS table cut down to in-frame rearrangements. Part of the clones is not present; checked against another copy, under half of the missing clones reflect an unresolved V gene, and the others are unexplained. The V and J calls and clone size were taken over from that table, and D and trimming were inferred from the DNA. Within this sample are more than 95,000 clones, with over 75% of them counted one time only. Roughly 5.4% of the sample comes from the top ten.

Broad study findings and their caveats: The authors suggested that the approach could potentially be generalized to other disease states and immunological phenotypes. Only TCR beta chains were sequenced in this cohort, and the absence of alpha or paired-chain data limited detectable features. In a later analysis, several top co-occurrence clusters were reported to appear linked to parvovirus B19, influenza, CMV and Epstein-Barr virus. Most TCR sequences were seen in very few donors, while some public TCRs were found in many individuals. Assigning TCR associations to individual alleles was difficult when HLA alleles, especially DR and DQ, strongly co-occurred. In vitro tests confirmed that a few of the cytomegalovirus-associated TCR beta chains recognize cytomegalovirus antigens. The only immune exposure information available for the cohort was CMV serostatus. Because some donors lacked HLA typing at each locus, the association tests relied only on the typed subset. Fewer than 20 rarely observed V segments, including chromosome 9 orphons, were excluded from the earlier analysis of about 500 of the donors because counts were too low. A cluster of highly shared sequence variants was judged likely to be a technical artifact of the sequencing pipeline. A later genetic analysis associated a missense DCLRE1C variant with V-gene and J-gene trimming of TCR beta chains, and an independent cohort replicated the association. According to a later genetic analysis, donors in an Asian-associated ancestry cluster had fewer N-insertions in productive TCRs than the approximately 630-donor mean. In a later analysis, TCR association rates were found to vary across HLA loci, with the most associated TCRs seen for DRB1 alleles and the fewest for HLA-C alleles. Broadly in line with IMGT annotations, most TCR beta V segments showed up in productive rearrangements about 87% or about 30% of the time in an earlier analysis of several hundred of the donors. The classifier was reported to diagnose cytomegalovirus status with high specificity and sensitivity in both the original and validation cohorts. Presence/absence analyses assumed roughly uniform sequencing depth across donors, an assumption that may not hold. In a later analysis, most CMV-associated TCR beta chains were found to appear HLA-restricted, with HLA associations seemingly driven largely by CMV exposure. Correlated functional status among segregating V segments might reflect linkage disequilibrium, but an unknown experimental factor could not be ruled out. The study listed approximately 150 TCR beta chains as associated with cytomegalovirus. In a later analysis, HLA-associated TCR beta chains showed more clonal expansion and lower generation probabilities than non-associated chains that were equally common. A further reported finding was that TCR beta sequences accurately predicted the HLA-A and HLA-B alleles for most subjects in the first cohort. A later analysis associated 15,000 to 20,000 TCR beta sequences with specific HLA alleles at a false discovery rate of 0.05.

The cohort was made up of approximately 670 healthy bone marrow donors. Cohort members were all nominally healthy when sampled, although unrecorded immune exposures were likely present. The donor was CMV seropositive and belonged to the group of 250 to 300 seropositive cohort members. A peripheral blood sample was provided by each donor, and peripheral blood mononuclear cells were used for TCR beta sequencing. The Qiagen DNeasy Blood Extraction Kit was used to extract genomic DNA from the blood cell samples. Worth noting for this clone: Its binding antigen is unknown. No qualities accompany the bases; no much larger clone lies one base away.

This clonotype originated in a woman aged 18-29 years in good health and CMV-seropositive. Sequenced input: PBMCs.

The DNA is TGTGCCTGGAGTTCGGCAGGGGCAAAAGAAAAACTGTTTTTT. This yields the protein CAWSSAGAKEKLFF. The V gene is TRBV30 and the J gene is TRBJ1-4; TRBD1 is perhaps the D gene, given 6 matching bases. Cut back by 2 bases and 8 bases, the V and J ends lie 15 bases apart. From the cysteine up to the phenylalanine, the CDR3 has a length of 14 residues. The read is trimmed to its CDR3 DNA, 42 bases read in frame from base 1. In the germline V gene (reference sequence), CDR1 corresponds to GTSNPN and CDR2 to SVGIG.